Sequencing of this TCR beta chain was carried out in a study of blood T cell repertoires in COVID-19 (TCRdb year 2020). Regarding the research as a whole: Samples from collaborators originated in the United States, Italy and Spain and spanned both the acute and convalescent phases of COVID-19. The prospective study material was composed of cDNA or gDNA derived from T cells, B-cell-depleted T cells, or PBMCs. Subjects who had been exposed to COVID-19, were actively infected with it, or had recovered from it provided the deeply sampled blood TCRbeta repertoires that made up the dataset. The repertoires were released in a freely available public database intended as a resource for research on the immune response to SARS-CoV-2. The samples were drawn from two sources: the first 160 participants of the ongoing ImmuneRACE study, and 1,000 to 1,500 subjects contributed by 6 global collaborators. The sample metadata nearly always contained a de-identified subject ID, COVID-19 status, age in years and sex. HLA class I and class II types, where available, came from metadata supplied by the sample provider rather than from assay-based typing. Paper-wide results and their limitations: Clinical and demographic metadata were provided uncurated, with the amount varying by source and participant.

TCRbeta CDR3 regions were amplified from genomic DNA using the immunoSEQ Assay, a bias-controlled multiplex PCR. The study's processing was this. Nucleated cell counts per sample were estimated from amplification of reference gene primers within the assay. To quantify the absolute abundance of each unique TCRbeta CDR3 rearrangement, sequence reads were collapsed and filtered. For each sample, productive Simpson clonality was calculated as the square root of Simpson's diversity index over productive rearrangements. Entries here come from immuneACCESS through TCRdb and include only in-frame sequences with V and J called. Some clones fail to appear in such tables; in the studies checked, an unresolved V gene covers under half of the shortfall, and the cause of the remainder is unknown. V, J and clone size reflect that table, while D and trimming were determined from the DNA. The sample contains roughly 57,000 clones, roughly 80% of them found a single time. The ten largest clones represent 11% to 15% of the sample.

Unmatched junction bases come to 5, with V trimmed by 5 bases and J by 8 bases. The CDR3 goes from the cysteine to the phenylalanine over 15 residues. The DNA shown is the 45-base CDR3, in frame from base 1. Taken from the germline V gene, the CDR1 and CDR2 loops are MNHEY and SVGAGI. Note on this clone: The target of this receptor is not known. No base quality values were provided; no much bigger clone lies one nucleotide off.

Each collaborating institution followed its own protocols to collect whole blood in K2EDTA tubes. For TCRbeta analysis, collaborator samples were shipped as frozen whole blood, as isolated PBMCs, or as DNA extracted from either sample type. Sequences were obtained from peripheral blood. The chain is assembled from TRBV6-5 and TRBJ2-1; TRBD2 lines up with 14 middle nucleotides. The source of this sequence is a woman between 65 and 79 years old with acute or convalescent COVID-19. The nucleotide sequence is TGTGCCAGCAGTCCCGGGACTAGCGGGGGTGATGAGCAGTTCTTC. This codes for CASSPGTSGGDEQFF.